The 21 T cell receptor beta chains presented below share a single source sample, sequenced in a study of blood T cell repertoires in COVID-19. Generated by immunoSEQ multiplex PCR, the TCRdb table keeps only in-frame clones and is missing some. The sample lists 30,000 to 40,000 clones; just under 75% were seen once. The sample consisted of peripheral blood. The receptors originated from an older man with COVID-19, enrolled during active disease.

This clone was counted between two and nine times. The rearrangement links TRBV6-5 to TRBJ1-6; no clear D. The CDR3 runs 13 residues. V was pared by 6 bases and J by 7 bases, with 10 bases between. CDR1 MNHEY and CDR2 SVGAGI come from the germline V gene. This chain's CDR3 is CASRRDLNSPLHF. CDR3 sequence (DNA): TGTGCCAGCAGGCGGGATCTCAATTCACCCCTCCACTTT.

This rearrangement joins TRBV11-2 to TRBJ2-1, with 9 bases fitting TRBD2. Trimming at V came to 3 bases and at J to 4 bases, leaving 7 bases not matched to a gene. CDR1 is SGHAT, CDR2 FQNNGV, per germline. CDR3 size: 16 residues. CDR3 sequence reads: CASSLGSGRIYNEQFF. CDR3 nucleotides: TGTGCCAGCAGCTTGGGTAGCGGGAGAATTTACAATGAGCAGTTCTTC. The full variable domain, rest sourced from reference TRBV11-2 and TRBJ2-1, is EAGVAQSPRYKIIEKRQSVAFWCNPISGHATLYWYQQILGQGPKLLIQFQNNGVVDDSQLPKDRFSAERLKGVDSTLKIQPAKLEDSAVYLCASSLGSGRIYNEQFFGPGTRLTVL.

This clone was detected many times. CDR3 nucleotide sequence: TGTGCCAGCAGCTTGAGCGACAGGGGGTTTCAGCCCCAGCATTTT. Its protein product is CASSLSDRGFQPQHF. The rearrangement links TRBV11-2 to TRBJ1-5, with TRBD1 identical over 9 bases. The CDR3 runs to 15 residues. V gave up 3 bases and J gave up 6 bases; unmatched junction bases: 6. Germline V CDR1 and CDR2: SGHAT, FQNNGV.

The rearrangement links TRBV27 to TRBJ1-1; D possibly corresponds to TRBD1 (6 bases). The CDR3 has 15 residues. CDR1 and CDR2 from the germline V gene are MNHEY and SMNVEV (reference sequence). Trimming removed 1 base at V and 0 bases at J, with 9 bases between. The CDR3 here is CASSLFGTLNTEAFF. The CDR3 DNA is TGTGCCAGCAGTTTATTCGGGACACTGAACACTGAAGCTTTCTTT.

This chain connects TRBV5-1 to TRBJ1-1; 9 positions match TRBD1. Germline V gives CDR1 SGHRS, CDR2 YFSETQ. V dropped 2 bases and J dropped 7; count of bases not matched to a gene: 21. The CDR3 length is 19 residues. CDR3 in DNA: TGCGCCAGCAGCTTCGGGACAGGGTTCGGCCCTTTAAGAGGTGGTGAAGCTTTCTTT. Translated, it gives CASSFGTGFGPLRGGEAFF.

This chain joins TRBV15 and TRBJ1-1, with 9 bases fitting TRBD1. CDR1 and CDR2 (germline): LNHNV, YYDKDF (reference sequence). The CDR3 length is 19 residues. Losses at the gene ends were 1 base for V and 4 bases for J; bases not matched to a gene: 16. The CDR3 nucleotides are TGTGCCACCAGCAGAGCGCATGGGCCCCGGACAGGGGAGCGCACTGAAGCTTTCTTT. Translation gives CATSRAHGPRTGERTEAFF.

The rearrangement links TRBV4-1 to TRBJ2-3; 10 nucleotides match TRBD2. Germline trimming cut 2 bases from V and 3 bases from J; bases unmatched to any gene: 2. The CDR3 consists of 15 residues. The germline V gene encodes CDR1 MGHRA and CDR2 YSYEKL. In DNA form, the CDR3 reads TGCGCCAGCAGCCAAACTAGCGGGGTTACAGATACGCAGTATTTT. This encodes CASSQTSGVTDTQYF.

This clone has only one observation. The chain is built from TRBV19 and TRBJ1-2; a weak D match, TRBD1 (6 bases). The CDR3 consists of 14 residues. V shed 6 bases and J shed 8 bases, with 19 bases lying between them. Germline lookup yields CDR1 LNHDA and CDR2 SQIVND (reference sequence). The CDR3 sequence: CASRQNRVSGGYTF. In DNA, the CDR3 is TGTGCCAGTAGACAAAACAGGGTATCGGGAGGCTACACCTTC. Drawing the rest from reference TRBV19 and TRBJ1-2, the complete variable domain is DGGITQSPKYLFRKEGQNVTLSCEQNLNHDAMYWYRQDPGQGLRLIYYSQIVNDFQKGDIAEGYSVSREKKESFPLTVTSAQKNPTAFYLCASRQNRVSGGYTFGSGTRLTVV.

This clone was detected once. J is TRBJ2-7 and V is TRBV6-2 or TRBV6-3, with TRBD1 matching over 7 bases. Trimming at V came to 5 bases and at J to 0 bases, leaving 10 bases not matched to a gene. This CDR3 is built from 16 residues. CDR1 and CDR2 (germline): MNHEY, SVGEGT. CDR3 sequence reads: CASSAPSDRSSYEQYF. The CDR3 DNA is TGTGCCAGCAGTGCCCCTTCGGACAGGAGCTCCTACGAGCAGTACTTC.

By its share, this clone is medium-sized. The chain links TRBV7-9 to TRBJ1-2; D is possibly TRBD1 (5 bases). In germline, CDR1 is SEHNR, CDR2 FQNEAQ (reference sequence). The CDR3 covers 14 residues. Trimming pared 8 bases from V and 4 bases from J, leaving 17 bases between. The CDR3 DNA sequence: TGTGCCAGCCGTGGGATGACAGAGGCCTATGGCTACACCTTC. Residues: CASRGMTEAYGYTF.

This clone was seen more than once but under ten times. This chain joins TRBV3-1 (or the pseudogene TRBV3-2) and TRBJ1-2; 7 positions agree with TRBD1. Germline V gives CDR1 LGHDT, CDR2 YNNKEL (reference sequence). With 7 bases clipped from V and 4 bases from J, the junction kept 6 bases outside the gene matches. The CDR3 has 13 residues. As DNA, the CDR3 is TGTGCCAGCAAGGGGGCGCGGGGCTATGGCTACACCTTC. Protein: CASKGARGYGYTF.

The J gene is TRBJ1-1, the V gene TRBV7-9; D is uncertain. Germline values: CDR1 SEHNR, CDR2 FQNEAQ (reference sequence). Deletions cut 5 bases from V and 5 bases from J, with 15 bases between. The CDR3 contains 14 residues. The CDR3 here is CASSLSGIGTEAFF. The CDR3 DNA reads TGTGCCAGCAGCCTCTCGGGGATAGGGACTGAAGCTTTCTTT.

The chain recombines TRBV29-1 with TRBJ1-2, with D possibly matching TRBD1 (6 bases). The CDR3 runs to 13 residues. V gave up 6 bases and J gave up 5 bases, with 16 bases separating them. Germline CDR1 and CDR2: SQVTM and ANQGSEA. CDR3 bases: TGCAGCGTCGTCCCAGGGGTTTTTTATGGCTACACCTTC. Protein product: CSVVPGVFYGYTF.

V and J are TRBV5-1 and TRBJ1-1, with no clear D. In germline, CDR1 is SGHRS, CDR2 YFSETQ. This CDR3 has 13 amino acids. Deletions cut 3 bases from V and 10 bases from J, with 16 bases between. The DNA of the CDR3 is TGCGCCAGCAGCTCACGTCAAGAGGGAATAGCTTTCTTT. Its protein is CASSSRQEGIAFF.

V usage is TRBV19 and J usage is TRBJ2-7; 7 nucleotides agree with TRBD1. CDR3 size: 14 residues. Germline-derived CDR1 and CDR2 are LNHDA and SQIVND (reference sequence). V was pared by 5 bases and J by 2 bases, with 6 bases of the junction left unmatched. CDR3 bases: TGTGCCAGTAGTGCCGACAGGGCCGCCTACGAGCAGTACTTC. Translating it yields CASSADRAAYEQYF.

The chain has TRBV28 and TRBJ2-3; 9 nucleotides line up with TRBD2. The junction had 6 bases not matched to a gene; V was cut back by 8 bases and J by 6 bases. This CDR3 has 13 amino acids. CDR1 MDHEN and CDR2 SYDVKM come from the germline V gene. The CDR3 DNA sequence: TGTGCCAGCGCGACTAGCGGAGTGGATACGCAGTATTTT. This codes for CASATSGVDTQYF.

This clone was recorded a few times. The chain employs TRBV5-1 and TRBJ2-3; D remains ambiguous. V lost 4 bases and J lost 4, with 10 bases in between. Germline assignment: CDR1 SGHRS and CDR2 YFSETQ. The CDR3 sequence is 13 residues long. In nucleotides, the CDR3 is TGCGCCAGCAGCAGTCAGTTCTCAGATACGCAGTATTTT. Translated: CASSSQFSDTQYF.

This clone occurred once. The genes are TRBV6-5 and TRBJ1-2; TRBD1 matches 8 bases. This CDR3 is 15 amino acids long. The V gene end was trimmed by 0 bases and the J gene end by 5 bases; junction bases not matched to a gene: 5. CDR1 MNHEY and CDR2 SVGAGI come from the germline V gene. CDR3 sequence reads: CASSYSSGGGYGYTF. CDR3 sequence (DNA): TGTGCCAGCAGTTACTCGTCAGGGGGCGGGTATGGCTACACCTTC.

The gene calls are TRBV6-5 and TRBJ1-2, with 7 bases matching TRBD1. CDR3 length: 15 amino acids. With V trimmed by 0 bases and J by 7 bases, 8 bases remained unmatched. Germline CDR1 reads MNHEY; CDR2 reads SVGAGI. In DNA form, the CDR3 reads TGTGCCAGCAGTTACTCGGGGAGACAGGGAGGTGGCTACACCTTC. It specifies CASSYSGRQGGGYTF.

This chain links TRBV2 with TRBJ1-2; 8 bases map to TRBD1. The CDR3 runs to 12 residues. V gave up 6 bases and J gave up 7 bases; unmatched junction bases: 4. Germline V gene data show CDR1 as SNHLY and CDR2 as FYNNEI. The chain's CDR3 is CASSVDRAGYTF. The CDR3 coding sequence is TGTGCCAGCAGCGTGGACAGGGCTGGCTACACCTTC.

This clone has a single count. The V and J genes are TRBV28 and TRBJ2-1; possibly TRBD2 for D (6 bases). Germline V gives CDR1 MDHEN, CDR2 SYDVKM. The CDR3 extends over 14 amino acids. The V end lost 6 bases, the J end lost 14 bases, and 23 bases lay between the germline ends. CDR3 loop: CASSRRLLGRGEFF. CDR3 coding DNA: TGTGCCAGCAGCCGACGGCTTCTCGGACGCGGGGAGTTCTTC.